Listed below are T cell receptor beta chains from one sample, sequenced in a study of B cell selection in AIRE deficiency. Sequencing was performed with immunoSEQ multiplex PCR; in TCRdb, only in-frame clones are kept and a portion is missing. The profile shows roughly 17,000 clones, around 93% of them singletons. The sample was CD4+CD25+ Tregs sorted from PBMCs. The receptor source for this set is a human donor in good health. Both conserved end residues are trimmed from each CDR3. Each record gives: CDR3 length, J gene, V gene, CDR3 protein.

13 | TRBJ2-1 | TRBV7-2 | ASSQGGRRNNEQF
12 | TRBJ2-7 | TRBV5-4 | ASSQQGSLNEQY
9 | TRBJ2-7 | TRBV10-2 | ASGQGYEQY
14 | TRBJ2-3 | TRBV7-3 | ASSLTGTSGRDTQY
13 | TRBJ1-1 | TRBV4-3 | ASSGLGRENTEAF
11 | TRBJ1-1 | TRBV5-5 | ASSFPRHTEAF
13 | TRBJ2-1 | TRBV7-6 | ASSRRLAGYGEQF
11 | TRBJ2-5 | TRBV18 | ASSPNSQETQY
17 | TRBJ2-6 | TRBV10-1 | ASSALNTSNKGRANVLT
11 | TRBJ1-4 | TRBV2 | ASSTGFNEKLF
12 | TRBJ2-7 | TRBV6-5 | ASSYSLRSYEQY
11 | TRBJ2-2 | TRBV27 | ASSFLHTGELF
14 | TRBJ2-1 | TRBV5-1 | ASSLGGTSAYNEQF
14 | TRBJ2-2 | TRBV7-6 | ASSAQPGANTGELF
11 | TRBJ1-2 | TRBV6-5 | ASNGGGNYGYT
15 | TRBJ1-2 | TRBV9 | ASVGGVDPQHLYGYT
12 | TRBJ2-7 | TRBV6-5 | ASRPGLERHEQY
13 | TRBJ1-3 | TRBV5-6 | ASSRALRSGNTIY
12 | TRBJ2-1 | TRBV6-6 | ASSYGAVWDEQF
12 | TRBJ1-2 | TRBV11-3 | ASSFEGRTYGYT
12 | TRBJ1-2 | TRBV5-7 | ASSFSGARYGYT
9 | TRBJ2-1 | TRBV5-1 | ASSTYNEQF
11 | TRBJ2-5 | TRBV19 | ASSMGRQETQY
13 | TRBJ2-2 | TRBV7-9 | ASSLGLPNTGELF
13 | TRBJ2-1 | TRBV19 | ASMSGTGGSNEQF
12 | TRBJ1-2 | TRBV28 | ASSRNRKNYGYT
11 | TRBJ1-1 | TRBV5-1 | ASSARGKAEAF
15 | TRBJ2-6 | TRBV5-1 | ASSGGVRDSGANVLT
15 | TRBJ1-6 | TRBV19 | ASRPGQGKGLNSPLH
13 | TRBJ1-5 | TRBV28 | ASSPSGAPRQPQH
12 | TRBJ2-5 | TRBV4-1 | ASSQDPQQETQY
15 | TRBJ1-2 | TRBV27 | ASSLSSSQGGHYGYT
14 | TRBJ2-1 | TRBV28 | ASRYKPGLAYNEQF
13 | TRBJ1-4 | TRBV23-1 | ASTPKTEANEKLF
12 | TRBJ2-7 | TRBV5-1 | ASSQMTGDYEQY
14 | TRBJ2-6 | TRBV6-6 | ASSYLGSSGANVLT
11 | TRBJ2-4 | TRBV28 | ASRQGGQNIQY
11 | TRBJ2-3 | TRBV27 | ASSFTITDTQY
9 | TRBJ2-7 | TRBV20-1 | SVTRPRGQY
14 | TRBJ2-7 | TRBV6-6 | ASSPGGEPRAYEQY
13 | TRBJ2-7 | TRBV5-8 | ASSFSGSVEYEQY
10 | TRBJ1-5 | TRBV7-8 | ASSFIRGPQH
12 | TRBJ2-7 | TRBV7-2 | ASSLWDSKYEQY
10 | TRBJ2-7 | TRBV6-6 | ASSSSRYEQY
11 | TRBJ2-1 | TRBV6-5 | ASRRDWYNEQF